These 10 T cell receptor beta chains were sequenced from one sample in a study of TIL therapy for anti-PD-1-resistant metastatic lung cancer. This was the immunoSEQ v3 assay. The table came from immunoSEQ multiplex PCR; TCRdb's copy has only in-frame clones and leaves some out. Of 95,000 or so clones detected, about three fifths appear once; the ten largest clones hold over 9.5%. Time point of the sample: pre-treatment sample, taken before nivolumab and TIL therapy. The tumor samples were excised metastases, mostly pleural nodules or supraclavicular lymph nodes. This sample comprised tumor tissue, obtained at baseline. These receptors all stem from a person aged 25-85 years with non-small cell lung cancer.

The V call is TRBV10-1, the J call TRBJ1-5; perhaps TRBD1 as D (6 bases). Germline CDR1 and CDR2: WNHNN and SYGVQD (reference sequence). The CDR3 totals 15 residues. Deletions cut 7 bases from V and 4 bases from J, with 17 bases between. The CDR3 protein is CASKYRVGGNQPQHF. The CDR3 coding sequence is TGCGCCAGCAAGTACAGGGTCGGGGGTAATCAGCCCCAGCATTTT.

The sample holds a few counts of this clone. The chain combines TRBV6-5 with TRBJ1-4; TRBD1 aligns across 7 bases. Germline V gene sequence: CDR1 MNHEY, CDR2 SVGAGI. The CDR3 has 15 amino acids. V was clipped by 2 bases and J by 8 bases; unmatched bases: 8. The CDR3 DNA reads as TGTGCCAGCAGTTACCAAGGGGGCGCGGGAGAAAAACTGTTTTTT. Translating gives CASSYQGGAGEKLFF.

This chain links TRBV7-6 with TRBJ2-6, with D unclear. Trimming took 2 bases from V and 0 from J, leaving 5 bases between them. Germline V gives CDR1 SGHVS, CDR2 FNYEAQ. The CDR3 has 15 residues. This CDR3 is CASSLMGSGANVLTF. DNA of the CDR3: TGTGCCAGCAGCTTAATGGGCTCTGGGGCCAACGTCCTGACTTTC.

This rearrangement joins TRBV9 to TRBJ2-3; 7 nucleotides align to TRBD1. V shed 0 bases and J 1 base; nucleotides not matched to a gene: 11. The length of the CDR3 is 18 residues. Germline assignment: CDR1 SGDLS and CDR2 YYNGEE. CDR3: CASSVGASNRGRTDTQYF. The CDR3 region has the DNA TGTGCCAGCAGCGTAGGGGCTTCCAACAGGGGTCGCACAGATACGCAGTATTTT. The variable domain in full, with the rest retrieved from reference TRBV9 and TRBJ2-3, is DSGVTQTPKHLITATGQRVTLRCSPRSGDLSVYWYQQSLDQGLQFLIQYYNGEERAKGNILERFSAQQFPDLHSELNLSSLELGDSALYFCASSVGASNRGRTDTQYFGPGTRLTVL.

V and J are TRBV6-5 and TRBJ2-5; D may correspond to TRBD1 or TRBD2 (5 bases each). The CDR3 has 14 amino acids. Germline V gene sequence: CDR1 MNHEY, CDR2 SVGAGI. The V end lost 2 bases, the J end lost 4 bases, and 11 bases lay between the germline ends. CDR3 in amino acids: CASSYGAGGETQYF. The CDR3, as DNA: TGTGCCAGCAGTTACGGGGCTGGAGGAGAGACCCAGTACTTC.

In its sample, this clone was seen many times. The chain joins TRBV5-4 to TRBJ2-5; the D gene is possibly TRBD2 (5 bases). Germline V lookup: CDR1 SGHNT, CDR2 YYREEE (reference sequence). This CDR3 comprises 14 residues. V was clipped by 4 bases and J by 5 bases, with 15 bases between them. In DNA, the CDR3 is TGTGCCAGCAGCGGTAAAGGACTCGGGGAGACCCAGTACTTC. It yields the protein CASSGKGLGETQYF.

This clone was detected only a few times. CDR3 bases: TGTGCCAGCAGCCAAGAAGGACAGGGCTATAATTCACCCCTCCACTTT. Protein sequence: CASSQEGQGYNSPLHF. This chain uses TRBV4-2 with TRBJ1-6; 8 bases align to TRBD1. Germline V gene data show CDR1 as LGHNA and CDR2 as YNFKEQ. The CDR3 is 16 residues long. V shed 0 bases, J shed 3 bases, and the junction held 1 base outside the gene matches.

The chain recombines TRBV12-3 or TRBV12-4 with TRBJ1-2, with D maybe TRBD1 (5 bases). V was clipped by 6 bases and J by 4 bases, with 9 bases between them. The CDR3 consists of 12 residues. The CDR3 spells CASSSGLYGYTF. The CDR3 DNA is TGTGCCAGCAGCTCGGGGCTCTATGGCTACACCTTC.

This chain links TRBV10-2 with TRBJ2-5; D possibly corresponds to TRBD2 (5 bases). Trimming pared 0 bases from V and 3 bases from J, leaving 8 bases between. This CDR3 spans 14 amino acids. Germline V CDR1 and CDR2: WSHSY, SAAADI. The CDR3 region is CASSESRRKETQYF. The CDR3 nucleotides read TGCGCCAGCAGTGAGTCGCGGAGGAAAGAGACCCAGTACTTC.

The CDR3 is CASSQGSEQFF. The CDR3 nucleotides are TGTGCCAGCAGCCAGGGGAGTGAGCAGTTCTTC. The rearrangement links TRBV9 to TRBJ2-1; perhaps TRBD1 as D (6 bases). CDR3 length: 11 residues. Germline CDR1 reads SGDLS; CDR2 reads YYNGEE. V lost 4 bases to trimming and J lost 9 bases, with 8 bases between them.